The rows below give T cell receptor beta chains drawn from one sample of a study of cytomegalovirus exposure and HLA in healthy donors. Profiling relied on immunoSEQ multiplex PCR, and the TCRdb table lists in-frame clones only, not all of them. The data hold tens of thousands of clones, with roughly 90% observed a single time. The sequenced material came from PBMCs. The receptors derive from a woman between 18 and 29 years old in good health and CMV-seropositive. Each CDR3 is given with its conserved first and last residue.

v_gene: TRBV10-1
j_gene: TRBJ2-7
CDR3aa: CASSEGQGYEQYF

v_gene: TRBV7-8
j_gene: TRBJ2-3
CDR3aa: CASSLAGGPTDTQYF

v_gene: TRBV19
j_gene: TRBJ2-1
CDR3aa: CASTVTGGNEQFF

v_gene: TRBV30
j_gene: TRBJ2-3
CDR3aa: CAWSVTGGPHVDTQYF

v_gene: TRBV7-8
j_gene: TRBJ2-7
CDR3aa: CAISDQRGYSYEQYF

v_gene: TRBV4-3
j_gene: TRBJ2-3
CDR3aa: CASSLTSGRADTQYF

v_gene: TRBV30
j_gene: TRBJ1-5
CDR3aa: CAWSVRGNQPQHF

v_gene: TRBV29-1
j_gene: TRBJ1-1
CDR3aa: CTTKQGARTEAFF

v_gene: TRBV6-1
j_gene: TRBJ2-5
CDR3aa: CASSEFFRETQYF

v_gene: TRBV7-6
j_gene: TRBJ1-6
CDR3aa: CASSLSIFGQGSNSPLHF

v_gene: TRBV19
j_gene: TRBJ2-2
CDR3aa: CASSIVSPMNTGELFF

v_gene: TRBV2
j_gene: TRBJ2-5
CDR3aa: CASQGTGGGETQYF

v_gene: TRBV15
j_gene: .
CDR3aa: CATSRDIGGYEQYF

v_gene: TRBV30
j_gene: TRBJ1-1
CDR3aa: CARIVRGSTEAFF

v_gene: TRBV28
j_gene: TRBJ2-3
CDR3aa: CASSFGSGSHSTDTQYF

v_gene: TRBV30
j_gene: TRBJ2-3
CDR3aa: CAWSRTGDTQYF

v_gene: TRBV5-1
j_gene: TRBJ1-1
CDR3aa: CASSLGTGGNTEAFF

v_gene: TRBV5-1
j_gene: TRBJ2-1
CDR3aa: CASSHRDRGFGYNEQFF

v_gene: TRBV28
j_gene: TRBJ2-2
CDR3aa: CASSPAGGSTGELFF

v_gene: TRBV6-6
j_gene: TRBJ1-5
CDR3aa: CASSFDRVNQPQHF

v_gene: TRBV10-3
j_gene: TRBJ2-1
CDR3aa: CASVSSGGASRLNEQFF

v_gene: TRBV5-1
j_gene: TRBJ2-1
CDR3aa: CASSLGLAPSYNEQFF

v_gene: TRBV7-2
j_gene: TRBJ2-1
CDR3aa: CASRSTPLAARGEQFF

v_gene: TRBV4-1
j_gene: TRBJ1-2
CDR3aa: CASSQEGEGGGYTF

v_gene: TRBV2
j_gene: TRBJ1-5
CDR3aa: CASRARGDQPQHF

v_gene: TRBV2
j_gene: TRBJ1-5
CDR3aa: CASRVGTGGWAQHF

v_gene: TRBV19
j_gene: TRBJ2-2
CDR3aa: CASSRGTTGELFF

v_gene: TRBV2
j_gene: TRBJ2-7
CDR3aa: CASSEASRSVGYEQYF

v_gene: TRBV30
j_gene: TRBJ2-1
CDR3aa: CAWGGWGLAGVKNEQFF

v_gene: TRBV4-1
j_gene: TRBJ2-2
CDR3aa: CASSRGGLAENTGELFF